Listed below are T cell receptor beta chains from one sample, sequenced in a study of human T cells and chemical hapten exposure. One entry per CDR3 protein, called by TCRdb with MiXCR from the 5' RACE reads. This sample has some 150,000 distinct CDR3 sequences, with roughly 4.1% found just once. These receptors originate from a female donor in good health. CDR3s include the opening cysteine and the closing phenylalanine or tryptophan. The D gene is left open where the match is weak. Some rows mark clone size as missing; the rest say once, few, many or name a class of expanded clone.

V: TRBV5-1; J: TRBJ2-3; size: many; D: TRBD1; DNA: TGCGCCAGCAGCCCCCAACAGGGGATCACAGATACGCAGTATTTT; CDR3: CASSPQQGITDTQYF
V: TRBV7-9; J: TRBJ1-1; size: many; D: NA; DNA: TGTGCCAGCAGTATCGCTGAAGCTTTCTTT; CDR3: CASSIAEAFF
V: TRBV10-3; J: TRBJ2-1; size: many; D: NA; DNA: TGTGCCATCAGTGCACAAACCTACAATGAGCAGTTCTTC; CDR3: CAISAQTYNEQFF
V: TRBV4-2; J: TRBJ2-3; size: many; D: NA; DNA: TGTGCCAGCAGCCAAGTGGACGGGTCCCACACAGATACGCAGTATTTT; CDR3: CASSQVDGSHTDTQYF
V: TRBV7-3; J: TRBJ2-5; size: many; D: TRBD2; DNA: TGTGCCAGCAGCTTGGGGACTAGCGGGGGGACCTCTATCCAGTACTTC; CDR3: CASSLGTSGGTSIQYF
V: TRBV29-1; J: TRBJ2-7; size: few; D: NA; DNA: TGCAGCGTTGCATGGGGCACTCGAGGCGAGCAGTACTTC; CDR3: CSVAWGTRGEQYF
V: TRBV7-2; J: TRBJ2-4; size: many; D: NA; DNA: TGTGCCAGCAGCTTATCGGCAGGGGTGGGGGGGACCAAAAACATTCAGTACTTC; CDR3: CASSLSAGVGGTKNIQYF
V: TRBV24-1; J: TRBJ2-1; size: many; D: TRBD1; DNA: TGTGCCACCAGTGATTTGGGGGTTACAGGGGGCGGACGGGATGAGCAGTTCTTC; CDR3: CATSDLGVTGGGRDEQFF
V: TRBV12-3/TRBV12-4; J: TRBJ2-6; size: many; D: NA; DNA: TGTGCCAGCAGCCCTCCCCCCTCTGGGGCCAACGTCCTGACTTTC; CDR3: CASSPPPSGANVLTF
V: TRBV6-2/TRBV6-3; J: TRBJ2-3; size: many; D: TRBD2; DNA: TGTGCCAGCAAGGGACTAGCGGGCACAGATACGCAGTATTTT; CDR3: CASKGLAGTDTQYF
V: TRBV27; J: TRBJ1-5; size: many; D: NA; DNA: TGTGCCAGCAGAAGTCGGACAAGATATCAGCCCCAGCATTTT; CDR3: CASRSRTRYQPQHF
V: TRBV29-1; J: TRBJ2-7; size: many; D: NA; DNA: TGCAGCGTTGAAGTGACTAATCCTCCACAAGAGCAGTACTTC; CDR3: CSVEVTNPPQEQYF
V: TRBV11-2; J: TRBJ1-1; size: NA; D: NA; DNA: TGTGCCAGCAGCTTAGACAGGGCCAACCGTGAAGCTTTCTTT; CDR3: CASSLDRANREAFF
V: TRBV11-2; J: TRBJ1-1; size: few; D: NA; DNA: TGTGCCAGCAGCGTCGGAGAAATGGGGCCGTATGGCGTCGACACTGAAGCTTTCTTT; CDR3: CASSVGEMGPYGVDTEAFF
V: TRBV25-1; J: TRBJ1-1; size: many; D: NA; DNA: TGTGCCAGCACCTCAGACAGCTCGAACACTGAAGCTTTCTTT; CDR3: CASTSDSSNTEAFF
V: TRBV7-2; J: TRBJ2-3; size: many; D: TRBD1; DNA: TGTGCCAGCAGCTTCTTGGGGGGGACAGGGGTGGATGGCACAGATACGCAGTATTTT; CDR3: CASSFLGGTGVDGTDTQYF
V: TRBV12-3/TRBV12-4; J: TRBJ1-1; size: few; D: NA; DNA: TGTGCCAGCAGTTGTCGGACTGAAGCTTTCTTT; CDR3: CASSCRTEAFF
V: TRBV6-2/TRBV6-3; J: TRBJ1-1; size: many; D: NA; DNA: TGTGCCAGCAGTTATGCGGGCGGCACTGAAGCTTTCTTT; CDR3: CASSYAGGTEAFF
V: TRBV12-3/TRBV12-4; J: TRBJ2-3; size: many; D: TRBD2; DNA: TGTGCCAGCAGTTTTCTAGCGGGGGACACAGATACGCAGTATTTT; CDR3: CASSFLAGDTDTQYF
V: TRBV28; J: TRBJ2-5; size: many; D: NA; DNA: TGTGCCAGCAGTTCACCTTCCGGGGGTTCGGAGACCCAGTACTTC; CDR3: CASSSPSGGSETQYF
V: TRBV7-3; J: TRBJ2-3; size: many; D: NA; DNA: TGTGCCAGCAGCTCTTCGGGGGCGAGCACAGATACGCAGTATTTT; CDR3: CASSSSGASTDTQYF
V: TRBV28; J: TRBJ2-2; size: many; D: TRBD1; DNA: TGTGCCAGCAGTTTAAAGGGGACAGGGGGCGCGGGCACCGGGGAGCTGTTTTTT; CDR3: CASSLKGTGGAGTGELFF
V: TRBV7-8; J: TRBJ1-2; size: many; D: TRBD1; DNA: TGTGCCAGCAGCTTAGCGGGACAGGGTGATAGCTACACCTTC; CDR3: CASSLAGQGDSYTF
V: TRBV29-1; J: TRBJ2-2; size: many; D: NA; DNA: TGCAGCTCTGTCTTGGCAGGCAACACCGGGGAGCTGTTTTTT; CDR3: CSSVLAGNTGELFF
V: TRBV24-1; J: TRBJ2-2; size: NA; D: TRBD1; DNA: TGTGCCACCAGTGAGCGAACAGGGGGTAAGAACACCGGGGAGCTGTTTTTT; CDR3: CATSERTGGKNTGELFF
V: TRBV5-1; J: TRBJ2-1; size: few; D: NA; DNA: TGCGCCAGCAGCTTGGAGGCATCCTACAATGAGCAGTTCTTC; CDR3: CASSLEASYNEQFF
V: TRBV20-1; J: TRBJ1-4; size: many; D: NA; DNA: TGCAGTGCCCAGTTACCGGGCATTAATGAAAAACTGTTTTTT; CDR3: CSAQLPGINEKLFF
V: TRBV6-5; J: TRBJ1-5; size: many; D: TRBD1; DNA: TGTGCCAGCAGTGCCGGGACAGGCAATCAGCCCCAGCATTTT; CDR3: CASSAGTGNQPQHF
V: TRBV6-2/TRBV6-3; J: TRBJ1-2; size: many; D: NA; DNA: TGTGCCAGCAGTTATATCGGGCAAGAGGCTAACTATGGCTACACCTTC; CDR3: CASSYIGQEANYGYTF
V: TRBV11-2; J: TRBJ1-1; size: many; D: TRBD1; DNA: TGTGCCAGCAGCCCTGGGACAGGGGGTTTCACTGAAGCTTTCTTT; CDR3: CASSPGTGGFTEAFF
V: TRBV4-2; J: TRBJ2-2; size: few; D: TRBD1; DNA: TGTGCCAGCAGCCAAGACCGGGACAGCCCAGGGGAGCTGTTTTTT; CDR3: CASSQDRDSPGELFF
V: TRBV3-1; J: TRBJ2-6; size: many; D: NA; DNA: TGTGCCAGCAGCCCCATACTTGGGGCCAACGTCCTGACTTTC; CDR3: CASSPILGANVLTF
V: TRBV7-2; J: TRBJ1-1; size: many; D: TRBD1; DNA: TGTGCCAGCAGCTTAGTGTCACAGGGGATCACTGAAGCTTTCTTT; CDR3: CASSLVSQGITEAFF
V: TRBV29-1; J: TRBJ2-7; size: NA; D: NA; DNA: TGCAGCGCCACCGAAATAACACCCTACGAGCAGTACTTC; CDR3: CSATEITPYEQYF
V: TRBV27; J: TRBJ2-7; size: many; D: TRBD1; DNA: TGTGCCAGCAGCGCAGGGGGCAGAGCGGGCGAGCAGTACTTC; CDR3: CASSAGGRAGEQYF
V: TRBV5-1; J: TRBJ2-5; size: NA; D: NA; DNA: TGCGCCAGCCATGATATAGAGACCCAGTACTTC; CDR3: CASHDIETQYF
V: TRBV5-1; J: TRBJ2-3; size: many; D: NA; DNA: TGCGCCAGCAGCTCAAAAAAGACCGGGACCCCTAGCACAGATACGCAGTATTTT; CDR3: CASSSKKTGTPSTDTQYF
V: TRBV12-3/TRBV12-4; J: TRBJ2-7; size: many; D: NA; DNA: TGTGCCAGCAGTTTTTTAGGGGTGGCCTACGAGCAGTACTTC; CDR3: CASSFLGVAYEQYF
V: TRBV7-6; J: TRBJ1-6; size: NA; D: NA; DNA: TGTGCCAGCAGCCAGCGCGGGGGGCCCTATAATTCACCCCTCCACTTT; CDR3: CASSQRGGPYNSPLHF
V: TRBV29-1; J: TRBJ2-7; size: many; D: TRBD1; DNA: TGCAGCGTTGGGTCGGGGACAGGACGCTCCTACGAGCAGTACTTC; CDR3: CSVGSGTGRSYEQYF
V: TRBV7-2; J: TRBJ2-7; size: few; D: TRBD2; DNA: TGTGCCAGCACCAGCCCGGACGGGACTAGCTGGTACGAGCAGTACTTC; CDR3: CASTSPDGTSWYEQYF
V: TRBV29-1; J: TRBJ1-4; size: many; D: NA; DNA: TGCAGCTTAGGAACAGGGACTAATGAAAAACTGTTTTTT; CDR3: CSLGTGTNEKLFF
V: TRBV6-2/TRBV6-3; J: TRBJ2-1; size: many; D: NA; DNA: TGTGCCAGCAGCCATGAGGGACCTTACAATGAGCAGTTCTTC; CDR3: CASSHEGPYNEQFF
V: TRBV6-5; J: TRBJ1-4; size: many; D: NA; DNA: TGTGCCAGCAGTAGGGACCCCGACAAACTGTTTTTT; CDR3: CASSRDPDKLFF
V: TRBV28; J: TRBJ2-3; size: many; D: TRBD1; DNA: TGTGCCAGCAGTTTAGGGGGACAGGGGGCTTTGGATACGCAGTATTTT; CDR3: CASSLGGQGALDTQYF
V: TRBV10-3; J: TRBJ2-7; size: few; D: NA; DNA: TGTGCCATCAGTGAACTGTCCTACGAGCAGTACTTC; CDR3: CAISELSYEQYF
V: TRBV5-1; J: TRBJ1-2; size: many; D: NA; DNA: TGCGCCAGCAGCACGGGAGACCAGACGAGCTACACCTTC; CDR3: CASSTGDQTSYTF
V: TRBV12-3/TRBV12-4; J: TRBJ1-4; size: NA; D: NA; DNA: TGTGCCAGCAGTTTACAGGGCTTCGGCGAAAAACTGTTTTTT; CDR3: CASSLQGFGEKLFF
V: TRBV5-1; J: TRBJ2-1; size: many; D: NA; DNA: TGCGCCAGCAGCTTGACGGTTGACAATGAGCAGTTCTTC; CDR3: CASSLTVDNEQFF
V: TRBV12-3/TRBV12-4; J: TRBJ2-3; size: NA; D: TRBD1; DNA: TGTGCCAGCACCGCAGACAGGGGGCTGAAAGATACGCAGTATTTT; CDR3: CASTADRGLKDTQYF
V: TRBV14; J: TRBJ2-2; size: many; D: NA; DNA: TGTGCCAGCAGCCAAGAGTGGGCCGGGGAGCTGTTTTTT; CDR3: CASSQEWAGELFF
V: TRBV6-1; J: TRBJ1-1; size: many; D: TRBD1; DNA: TGTGCCAGCAGTGAAAGGACAGGGCGGAACACTGAAGCTTTCTTT; CDR3: CASSERTGRNTEAFF
V: TRBV5-4; J: TRBJ1-1; size: many; D: NA; DNA: TGTGCCAGCAGCGATAGACGGAACATGAACACTGAAGCTTTCTTT; CDR3: CASSDRRNMNTEAFF
V: TRBV7-9; J: TRBJ1-4; size: NA; D: NA; DNA: TGTGCCAGCAGCTTTGACGGAAAAACTAATGAAAAACTGTTTTTT; CDR3: CASSFDGKTNEKLFF
V: TRBV6-1; J: TRBJ1-1; size: many; D: NA; DNA: TGTGCCAGCAGCGACGGACAGCTCACTGAAGCTTTCTTT; CDR3: CASSDGQLTEAFF
V: TRBV7-9; J: TRBJ2-1; size: NA; D: TRBD1; DNA: TGTGCCAGCAGCCACTACAGGGGACCCTACAATGAGCAGTTCTTC; CDR3: CASSHYRGPYNEQFF
V: TRBV3-1; J: TRBJ2-1; size: many; D: NA; DNA: TGTGCCAGCAGCCAAACCGTTAACTCCTACAATGAGCAGTTCTTC; CDR3: CASSQTVNSYNEQFF
V: TRBV3-1; J: TRBJ2-1; size: many; D: TRBD1; DNA: TGTGCCAGCAGCCACTGGGACAGGGTTTTGAATGAGCAGTTCTTC; CDR3: CASSHWDRVLNEQFF
V: TRBV27; J: TRBJ2-7; size: few; D: NA; DNA: TGTGCCAGCAGTTTAGGGGGCCTTCCCTCCTACGAGCAGTACTTC; CDR3: CASSLGGLPSYEQYF
V: TRBV4-1; J: TRBJ2-1; size: many; D: TRBD1; DNA: TGCGCCAGCAGCCAAGAAGGGACAGGGGTGTCCTTC; CDR3: CASSQEGTGVSF